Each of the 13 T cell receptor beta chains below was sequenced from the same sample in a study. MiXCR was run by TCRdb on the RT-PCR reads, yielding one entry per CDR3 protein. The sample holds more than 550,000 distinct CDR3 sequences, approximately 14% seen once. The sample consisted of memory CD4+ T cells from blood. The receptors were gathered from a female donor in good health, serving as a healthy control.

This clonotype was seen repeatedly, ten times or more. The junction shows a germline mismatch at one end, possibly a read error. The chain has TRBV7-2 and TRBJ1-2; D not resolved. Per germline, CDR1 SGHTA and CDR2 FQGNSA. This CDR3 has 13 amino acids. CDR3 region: CASSLSRTLSPAF. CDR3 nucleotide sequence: TGTGCCAGCAGTTTGAGCCGGACGCTATCACCCGCCTTC.

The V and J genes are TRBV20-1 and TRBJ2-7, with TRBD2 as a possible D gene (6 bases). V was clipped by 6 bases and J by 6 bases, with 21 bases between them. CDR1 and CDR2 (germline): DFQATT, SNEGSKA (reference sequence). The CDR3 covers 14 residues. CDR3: CSAQPPGPGGEQYF. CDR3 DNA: TGCAGTGCACAACCCCCGGGACCCGGGGGCGAGCAGTACTTC.

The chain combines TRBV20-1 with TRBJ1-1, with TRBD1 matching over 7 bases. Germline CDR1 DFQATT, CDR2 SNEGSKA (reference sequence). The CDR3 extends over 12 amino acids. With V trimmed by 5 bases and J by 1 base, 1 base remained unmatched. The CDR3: CSAWTGNTEAFF. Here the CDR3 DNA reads TGCAGTGCTTGGACAGGGAACACTGAAGCTTTCTTT.

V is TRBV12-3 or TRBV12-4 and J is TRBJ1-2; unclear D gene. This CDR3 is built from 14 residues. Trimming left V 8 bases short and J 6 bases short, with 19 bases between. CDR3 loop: CASYGVGSTNGYTF. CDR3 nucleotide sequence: TGTGCCAGCTATGGGGTCGGTTCCACCAATGGCTACACCTTC.

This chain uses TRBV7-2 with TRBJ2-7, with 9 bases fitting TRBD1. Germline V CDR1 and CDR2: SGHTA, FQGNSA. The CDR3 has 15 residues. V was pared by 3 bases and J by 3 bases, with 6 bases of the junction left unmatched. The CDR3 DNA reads TGTGCCAGCAGCTTGAGCAGGGACAGGGTCTACGAGCAGTACTTC. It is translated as CASSLSRDRVYEQYF.

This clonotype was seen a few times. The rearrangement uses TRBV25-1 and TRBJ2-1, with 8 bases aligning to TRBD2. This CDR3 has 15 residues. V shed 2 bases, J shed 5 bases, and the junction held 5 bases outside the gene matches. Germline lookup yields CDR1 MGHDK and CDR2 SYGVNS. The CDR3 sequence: CASSEVLAGNNEQFF. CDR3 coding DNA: TGTGCCAGCAGTGAAGTTCTAGCGGGCAACAATGAGCAGTTCTTC.

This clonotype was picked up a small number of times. Here the CDR3 reads CASSPRGEGDYGYTF. The CDR3 region has the DNA TGTGCCAGCAGTCCCCGTGGGGAGGGGGACTATGGCTACACCTTC. The rearrangement joins TRBV6-5 to TRBJ1-2; D might be TRBD1 (6 bases). The ends were cut back, 5 bases at V and 3 bases at J, with 16 bases in the middle. The CDR3 runs to 15 residues. Germline V gives CDR1 MNHEY, CDR2 SVGAGI.

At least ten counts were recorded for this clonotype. The CDR3 DNA follows: TGCAGTGCCGCGCGGGAGGCGTCCTACGAGCAGTACTTC. Translated: CSAAREASYEQYF. The chain uses TRBV20-1 and TRBJ2-7; 8 nucleotides agree with TRBD2. The trim removed 6 bases at V and 1 base at J, leaving 5 bases unmatched. Germline V gives CDR1 DFQATT, CDR2 SNEGSKA (reference sequence). The CDR3 extends over 13 amino acids.

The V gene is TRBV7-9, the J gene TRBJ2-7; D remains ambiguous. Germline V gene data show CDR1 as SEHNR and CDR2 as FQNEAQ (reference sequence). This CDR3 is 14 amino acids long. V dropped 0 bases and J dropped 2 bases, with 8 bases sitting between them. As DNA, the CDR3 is TGTGCCAGCAGCTTAGCTGACTGGACCTACGAGCAGTACTTC. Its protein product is CASSLADWTYEQYF.

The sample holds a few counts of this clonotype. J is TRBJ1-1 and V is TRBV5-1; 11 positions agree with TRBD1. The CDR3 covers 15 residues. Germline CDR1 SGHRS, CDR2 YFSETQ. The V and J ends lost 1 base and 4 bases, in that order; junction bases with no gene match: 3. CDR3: CASSLMGQGGTEAFF. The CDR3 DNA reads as TGCGCCAGCAGCTTGATGGGACAGGGGGGCACTGAAGCTTTCTTT.

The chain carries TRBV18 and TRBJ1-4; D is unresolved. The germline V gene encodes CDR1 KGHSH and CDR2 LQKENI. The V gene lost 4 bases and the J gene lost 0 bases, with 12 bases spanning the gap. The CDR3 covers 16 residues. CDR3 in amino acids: CASSQFGSATNEKLFF. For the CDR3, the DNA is TGTGCCAGCTCACAATTTGGTTCTGCAACTAATGAAAAACTGTTTTTT.

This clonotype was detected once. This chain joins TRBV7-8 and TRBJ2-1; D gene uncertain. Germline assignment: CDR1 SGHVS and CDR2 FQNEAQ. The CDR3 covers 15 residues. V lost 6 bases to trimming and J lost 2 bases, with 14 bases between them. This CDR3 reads CASSFTRSTYNEQFF. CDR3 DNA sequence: TGTGCCAGCAGTTTTACCCGATCTACCTACAATGAGCAGTTCTTC.

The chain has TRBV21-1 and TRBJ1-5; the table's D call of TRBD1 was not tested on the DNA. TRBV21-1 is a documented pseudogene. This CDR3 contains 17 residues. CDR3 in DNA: TGTGCCAGCAGCAAAGCTTATTATGGAGGCGCCGATCAGCCCCAGCATTTT. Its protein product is CASSKAYYGGADQPQHF.